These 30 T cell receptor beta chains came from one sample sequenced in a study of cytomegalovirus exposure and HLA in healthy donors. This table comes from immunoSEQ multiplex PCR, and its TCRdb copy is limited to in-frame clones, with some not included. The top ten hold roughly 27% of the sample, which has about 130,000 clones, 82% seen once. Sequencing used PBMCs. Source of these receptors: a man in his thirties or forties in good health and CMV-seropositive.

DNA for the CDR3: TGTGCCAGCAGGTCGACAGGGGGTACAACCTATGGCTACACCTTC. It is translated as CASRSTGGTTYGYTF. The rearrangement joins TRBV6-6 to TRBJ1-2, with 9 bases that match TRBD1. CDR1 is MNHNY and CDR2 is SVGAGI in the germline V gene (reference sequence). The CDR3 runs to 15 residues. Trimming took 6 bases from V and 4 from J; bases not matched to a gene: 9.

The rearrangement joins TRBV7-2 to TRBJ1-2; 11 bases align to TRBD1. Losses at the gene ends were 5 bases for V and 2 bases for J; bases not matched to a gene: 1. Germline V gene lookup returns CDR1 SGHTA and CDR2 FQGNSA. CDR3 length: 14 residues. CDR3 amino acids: CASSRDRGNYGYTF. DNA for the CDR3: TGTGCCAGCAGCCGGGACAGGGGGAACTATGGCTACACCTTC.

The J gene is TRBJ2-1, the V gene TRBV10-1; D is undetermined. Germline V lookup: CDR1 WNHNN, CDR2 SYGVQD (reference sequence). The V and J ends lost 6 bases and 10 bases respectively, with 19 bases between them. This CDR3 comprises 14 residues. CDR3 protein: CASSPMERQWEQFF. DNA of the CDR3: TGCGCCAGCAGCCCCATGGAGCGCCAGTGGGAGCAGTTCTTC.

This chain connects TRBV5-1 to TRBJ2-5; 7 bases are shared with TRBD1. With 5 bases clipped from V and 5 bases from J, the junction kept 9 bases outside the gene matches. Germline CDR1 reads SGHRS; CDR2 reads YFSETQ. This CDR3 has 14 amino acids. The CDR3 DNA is TGCGCCAGCAGTTACGACAGGGTAGGCGAGACCCAGTACTTC. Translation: CASSYDRVGETQYF.

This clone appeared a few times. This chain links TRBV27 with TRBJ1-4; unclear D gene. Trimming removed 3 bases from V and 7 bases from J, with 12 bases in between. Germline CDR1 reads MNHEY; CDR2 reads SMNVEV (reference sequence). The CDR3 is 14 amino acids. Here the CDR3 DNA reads TGTGCCAGCAGTTTGGGAGGTTTGGGTGAAAAACTGTTTTTT. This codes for CASSLGGLGEKLFF. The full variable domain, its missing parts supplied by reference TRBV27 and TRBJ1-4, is EAQVTQNPRYLITVTGKKLTVTCSQNMNHEYMSWYRQDPGLGLRQIYYSMNVEVTDKGDVPEGYKVSRKEKRNFPLILESPSPNQTSLYFCASSLGGLGEKLFFGSGTQLSVL.

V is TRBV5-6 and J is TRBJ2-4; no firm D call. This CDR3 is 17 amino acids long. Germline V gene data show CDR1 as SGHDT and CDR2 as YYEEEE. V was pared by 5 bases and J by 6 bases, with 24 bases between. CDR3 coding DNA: TGTGCCAGCAGATTACTTGACGGAGATCATCCGACAAACATTCAGTACTTC. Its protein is CASRLLDGDHPTNIQYF.

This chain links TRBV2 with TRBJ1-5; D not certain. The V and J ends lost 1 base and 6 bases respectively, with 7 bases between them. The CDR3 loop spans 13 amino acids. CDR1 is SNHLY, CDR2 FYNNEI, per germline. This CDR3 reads CASSEGPRQPQHF. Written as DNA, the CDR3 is TGTGCCAGCAGTGAAGGTCCGCGTCAGCCCCAGCATTTT.

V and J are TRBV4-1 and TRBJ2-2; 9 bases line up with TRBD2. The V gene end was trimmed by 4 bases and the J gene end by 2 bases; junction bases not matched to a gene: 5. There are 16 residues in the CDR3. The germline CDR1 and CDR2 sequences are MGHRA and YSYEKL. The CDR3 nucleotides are TGCGCCAGCAGCCGGTTGCGGGAGGGTAACACCGGGGAGCTGTTTTTT. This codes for CASSRLREGNTGELFF.

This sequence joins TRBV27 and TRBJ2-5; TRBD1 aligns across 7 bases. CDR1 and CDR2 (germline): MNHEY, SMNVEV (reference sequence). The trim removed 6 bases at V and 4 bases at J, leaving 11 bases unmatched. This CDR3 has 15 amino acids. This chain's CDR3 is CASSPTLQGVETQYF. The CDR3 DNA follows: TGTGCCAGCAGCCCTACACTCCAGGGGGTAGAGACCCAGTACTTC.

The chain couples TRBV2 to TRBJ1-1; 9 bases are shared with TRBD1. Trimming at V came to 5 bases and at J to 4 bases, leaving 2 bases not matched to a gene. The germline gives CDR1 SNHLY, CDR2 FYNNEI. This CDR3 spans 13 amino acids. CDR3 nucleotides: TGTGCCAGCAGTAGACAGGGGGGCACTGAAGCTTTCTTT. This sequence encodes CASSRQGGTEAFF. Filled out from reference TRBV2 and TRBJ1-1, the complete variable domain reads EPEVTQTPSHQVTQMGQEVILRCVPISNHLYFYWYRQILGQKVEFLVSFYNNEISEKSEIFDDQFSVERPDGSNFTLKIRSTKLEDSAMYFCASSRQGGTEAFFGQGTRLTVV.

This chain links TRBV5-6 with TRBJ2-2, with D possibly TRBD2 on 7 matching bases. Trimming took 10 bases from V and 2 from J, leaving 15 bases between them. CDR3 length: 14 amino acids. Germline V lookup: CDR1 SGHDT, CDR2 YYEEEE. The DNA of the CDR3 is TGTGCCTCCTCGTGGGGGGGCAACACCGGGGAGCTGTTTTTT. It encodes CASSWGGNTGELFF.

CDR3 sequence (DNA): TGTGCCAGCACCATCCTCTATAGCAATCAGCCCCAGCATTTT. This encodes CASTILYSNQPQHF. The chain employs TRBV6-1 and TRBJ1-5; D gene ambiguous. The V end lost 7 bases, the J end lost 0 bases, and 10 bases lay between the germline ends. Germline CDR1 MNHNS, CDR2 SASEGT. The CDR3 runs to 14 residues.

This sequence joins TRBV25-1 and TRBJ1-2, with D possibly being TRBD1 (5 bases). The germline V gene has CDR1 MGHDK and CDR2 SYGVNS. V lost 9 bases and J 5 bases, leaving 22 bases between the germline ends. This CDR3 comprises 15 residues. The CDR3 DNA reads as TGTGCCAGTATCAGGGTGTTTGGGTTTCCGTATGGCTACACCTTC. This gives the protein CASIRVFGFPYGYTF.

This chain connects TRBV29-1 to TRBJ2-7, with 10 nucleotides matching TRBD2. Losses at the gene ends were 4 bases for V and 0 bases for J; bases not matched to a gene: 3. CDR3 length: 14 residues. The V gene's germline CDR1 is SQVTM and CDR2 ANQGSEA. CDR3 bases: TGCAGCGTTGGGCCTAGCGGGAGCTCCTACGAGCAGTACTTC. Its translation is CSVGPSGSSYEQYF.

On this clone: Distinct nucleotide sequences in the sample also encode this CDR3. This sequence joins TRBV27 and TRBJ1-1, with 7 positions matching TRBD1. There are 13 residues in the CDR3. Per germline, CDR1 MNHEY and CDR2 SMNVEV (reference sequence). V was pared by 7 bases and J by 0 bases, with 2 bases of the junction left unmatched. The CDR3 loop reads CASKGQLNTEAFF. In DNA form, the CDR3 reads TGTGCCAGCAAGGGACAGTTGAACACTGAAGCTTTCTTT.

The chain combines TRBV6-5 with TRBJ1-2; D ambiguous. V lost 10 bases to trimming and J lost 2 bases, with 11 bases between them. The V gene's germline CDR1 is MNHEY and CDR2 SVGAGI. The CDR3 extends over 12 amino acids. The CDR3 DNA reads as TGTGCCACCACTGCGGGGAACTATGGCTACACCTTC. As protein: CATTAGNYGYTF.

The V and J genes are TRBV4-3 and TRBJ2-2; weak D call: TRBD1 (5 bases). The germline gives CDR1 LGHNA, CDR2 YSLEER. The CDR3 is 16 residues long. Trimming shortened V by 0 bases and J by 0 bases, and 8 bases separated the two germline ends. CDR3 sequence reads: CASSQDFRANTGELFF. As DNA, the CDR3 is TGCGCCAGCAGCCAAGATTTCAGGGCGAACACCGGGGAGCTGTTTTTT.

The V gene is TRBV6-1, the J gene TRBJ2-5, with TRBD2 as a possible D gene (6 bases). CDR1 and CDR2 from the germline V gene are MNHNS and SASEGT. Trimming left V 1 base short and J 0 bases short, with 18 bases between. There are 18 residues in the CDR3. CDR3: CASSEGAASAMYQETQYF. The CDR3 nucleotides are TGTGCCAGCAGTGAAGGGGCGGCTAGCGCTATGTACCAAGAGACCCAGTACTTC.

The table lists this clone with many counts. CDR3 protein: CSVDTGSVYGYTF. The CDR3, as DNA: TGCAGCGTTGACACAGGGTCGGTTTATGGCTACACCTTC. V usage is TRBV29-1 and J usage is TRBJ1-2, with D perhaps TRBD1 (6 bases). CDR1 is SQVTM and CDR2 is ANQGSEA in the germline V gene. The V end was cut by 3 bases, the J end by 5 bases, with 13 bases between. This CDR3 is 13 amino acids long.

The CDR3 nucleotides read TGCGCCAGCAGCCAAGTGGGAACAGGGAACACCGGGGAGCTGTTTTTT. Its protein product is CASSQVGTGNTGELFF. The J gene is TRBJ2-2, the V gene TRBV4-1, with a tentative D call TRBD1 (5 bases). Germline V CDR1 and CDR2: MGHRA, YSYEKL. Trimming took 1 base from V and 1 from J, leaving 10 bases between them. CDR3 length: 16 residues.

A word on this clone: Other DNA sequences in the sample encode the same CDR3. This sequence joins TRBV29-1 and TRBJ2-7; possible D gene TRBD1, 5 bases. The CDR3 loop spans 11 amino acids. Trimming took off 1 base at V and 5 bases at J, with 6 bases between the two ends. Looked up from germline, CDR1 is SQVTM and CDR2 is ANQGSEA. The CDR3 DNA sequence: TGCAGCGTTGAAGCCAGGGACGAGCAGTACTTC. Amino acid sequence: CSVEARDEQYF.

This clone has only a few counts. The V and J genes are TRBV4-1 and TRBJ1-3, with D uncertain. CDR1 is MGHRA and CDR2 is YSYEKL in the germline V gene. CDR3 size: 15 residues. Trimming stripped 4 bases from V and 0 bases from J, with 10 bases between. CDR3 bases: TGCGCCAGCAGCCGTAGTCTTAGCTCTGGAAACACCATATATTTT. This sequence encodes CASSRSLSSGNTIYF.

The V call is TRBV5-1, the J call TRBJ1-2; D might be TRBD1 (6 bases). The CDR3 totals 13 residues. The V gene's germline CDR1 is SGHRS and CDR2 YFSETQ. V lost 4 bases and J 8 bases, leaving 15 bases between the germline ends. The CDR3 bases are TGCGCCAGCAGCGACGGGGGGCTGGGAGGCTACACCTTC. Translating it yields CASSDGGLGGYTF.

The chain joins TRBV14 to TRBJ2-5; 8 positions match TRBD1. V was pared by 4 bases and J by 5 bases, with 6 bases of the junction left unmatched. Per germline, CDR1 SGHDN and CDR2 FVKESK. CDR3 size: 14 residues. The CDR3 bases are TGTGCCAGCAGCCGAGGAACAGGGGGGGAGACCCAGTACTTC. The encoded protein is CASSRGTGGETQYF.

In DNA form, the CDR3 reads TGCAGCGTTGATAATCCGGGACTCTCGTACAATGAGCAGTTCTTC. It yields the protein CSVDNPGLSYNEQFF. The rearrangement uses TRBV29-1 and TRBJ2-1, with a possible D match to TRBD2 (6 bases). This CDR3 has 15 residues. Germline V gene lookup returns CDR1 SQVTM and CDR2 ANQGSEA. V dropped 3 bases and J dropped 4 bases, with 16 bases sitting between them.

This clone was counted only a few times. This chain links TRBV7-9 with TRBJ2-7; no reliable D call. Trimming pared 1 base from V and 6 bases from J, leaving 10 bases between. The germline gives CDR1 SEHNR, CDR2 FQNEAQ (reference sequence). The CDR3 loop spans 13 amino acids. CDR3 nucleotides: TGTGCCAGCAGCTTAGGGGCTCCCTCCGAGCAGTACTTC. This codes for CASSLGAPSEQYF.

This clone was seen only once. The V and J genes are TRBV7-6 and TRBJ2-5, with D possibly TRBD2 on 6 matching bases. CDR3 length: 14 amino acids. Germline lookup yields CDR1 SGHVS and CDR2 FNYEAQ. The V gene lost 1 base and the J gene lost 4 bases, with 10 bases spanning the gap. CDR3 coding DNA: TGTGCCAGCAGCTTAGGGGGCGGGGCAGAGACCCAGTACTTC. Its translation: CASSLGGGAETQYF.

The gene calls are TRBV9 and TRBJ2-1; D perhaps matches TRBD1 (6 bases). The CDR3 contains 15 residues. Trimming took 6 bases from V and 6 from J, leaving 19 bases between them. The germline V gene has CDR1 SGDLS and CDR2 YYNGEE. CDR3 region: CASTRGSRLLNEQFF. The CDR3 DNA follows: TGTGCCAGCACCAGGGGTTCGAGGCTACTCAATGAGCAGTTCTTC. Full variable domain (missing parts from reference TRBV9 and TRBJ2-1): DSGVTQTPKHLITATGQRVTLRCSPRSGDLSVYWYQQSLDQGLQFLIQYYNGEERAKGNILERFSAQQFPDLHSELNLSSLELGDSALYFCASTRGSRLLNEQFFGPGTRLTVL.

The CDR3 reads CASSGTGGDYEQYF. As DNA, the CDR3 is TGTGCCAGCAGTGGGACAGGGGGAGACTACGAGCAGTACTTC. The chain links TRBV27 to TRBJ2-7, with 11 bases lining up with TRBD1. J was trimmed by 3 bases and V by 5 bases; bases with no gene match: 3. This CDR3 is 14 amino acids long. Germline CDR1 is MNHEY and CDR2 is SMNVEV (reference sequence).

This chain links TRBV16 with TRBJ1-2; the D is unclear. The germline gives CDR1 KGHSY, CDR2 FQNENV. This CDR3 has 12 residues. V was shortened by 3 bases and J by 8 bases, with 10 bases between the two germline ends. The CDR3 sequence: CASSHPAGGYTF. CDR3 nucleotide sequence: TGTGCCAGCAGCCACCCCGCGGGGGGCTACACCTTC. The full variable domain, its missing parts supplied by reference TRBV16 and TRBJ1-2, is GEEVAQTPKHLVRGEGQKAKLYCAPIKGHSYVFWYQQVLKNEFKFLISFQNENVFDETGMPKERFSAKCLPNSPCSLEIQATKLEDSAVYFCASSHPAGGYTFGSGTRLTVV.